Each of the 28 T cell receptor beta chains below was sequenced from the same sample in a study of early T cells in non-severe SARS-CoV-2 infection. TCRdb itself ran the 5' RACE reads through MiXCR, one entry per CDR3 protein. The sample has around 99,000 distinct CDR3 sequences; more than 9.5% are singletons. The source material was whole blood. The receptors were gathered from an adult who was a healthcare worker with PCR-confirmed SARS-CoV-2 infection or an uninfected control (not recorded which).

The CDR3 is CASSSYPFAEQYF. In DNA form, the CDR3 reads TGTGCCAGCAGTTCCTACCCGTTCGCCGAGCAGTACTTC. The rearrangement joins TRBV27 to TRBJ2-7; unclear D gene. The CDR3 spans 13 residues. CDR1 and CDR2 (germline): MNHEY, SMNVEV (reference sequence). V was clipped by 4 bases and J by 6 bases, with 13 bases between them.

This clonotype showed up just a few times. V usage is TRBV12-3 or TRBV12-4 and J usage is TRBJ1-4; no definite D call. V lost 3 bases, J lost 0 bases, and 8 bases lay in between. CDR3 length: 15 residues. This CDR3 is CASSLRRATNEKLFF. CDR3 sequence (DNA): TGTGCCAGCAGTTTGAGAAGGGCAACTAATGAAAAACTGTTTTTT.

This clonotype was seen more than once but under ten times. The chain links TRBV6-2 or TRBV6-3 to TRBJ2-2; tentatively, D is TRBD2 (5 bases). The CDR3 loop spans 15 amino acids. Germline assignment: CDR1 MNHEY and CDR2 SVGEGT. V was cut by 6 bases and J by 2 bases, with 13 bases left in between. The CDR3 sequence: CASRALGDNTGELFF. In DNA, the CDR3 is TGTGCCAGCAGGGCGCTCGGGGATAACACCGGGGAGCTGTTTTTT.

The chain has TRBV12-3 or TRBV12-4 and TRBJ2-5; possible D gene TRBD2, 6 bases. The V end lost 1 base, the J end lost 1 base, and 13 bases lay between the germline ends. The CDR3 length is 16 residues. The CDR3 nucleotides read TGTGCCAGCAGTTTAGTTTCCGGGAGAGTCCAAGAGACCCAGTACTTC. Protein product: CASSLVSGRVQETQYF.

This clonotype was observed many times. This rearrangement joins TRBV7-3 to TRBJ2-5; no definite D call. The germline V and J ends were trimmed by 2 bases and 5 bases, with 9 bases remaining between them. CDR1 and CDR2 (germline): SGHTA, FQGTGA. The CDR3 is 13 amino acids. The CDR3: CASSLGPEETQYF. For the CDR3, the DNA is TGTGCCAGCAGCTTAGGGCCGGAGGAGACCCAGTACTTC.

The table lists this clonotype with a few counts. This sequence joins TRBV7-9 and TRBJ1-2; D gene uncertain. The V gene lost 2 bases and the J gene lost 4 bases, with 14 bases spanning the gap. The CDR3 has 15 amino acids. Germline assignment: CDR1 SEHNR and CDR2 FQNEAQ (reference sequence). CDR3 region: CASSLTRGNTYGYTF. Written as DNA, the CDR3 is TGTGCCAGCAGCTTAACGAGAGGGAATACCTATGGCTACACCTTC.

This sequence joins TRBV20-1 and TRBJ2-3; 7 bases fit TRBD2. This CDR3 has 15 amino acids. The V and J ends lost 5 bases and 3 bases, in that order; junction bases with no gene match: 11. Germline lookup yields CDR1 DFQATT and CDR2 SNEGSKA (reference sequence). The CDR3 nucleotides are TGCAGTGCTGAAAAGACGGGACTAACAACAGATACGCAGTATTTT. Encoded protein: CSAEKTGLTTDTQYF.

In its sample, this clonotype was seen many times. The chain couples TRBV2 to TRBJ2-7; D gene uncertain. Germline CDR1 is SNHLY and CDR2 is FYNNEI. The CDR3 is 14 amino acids. V lost 7 bases and J 1 base, leaving 14 bases between the germline ends. In DNA form, the CDR3 reads TGTGCCAGCAAGGCATCTTCTAATTCCTACGAGCAGTACTTC. Its protein is CASKASSNSYEQYF.

This chain connects TRBV4-3 to TRBJ2-2; D uncertain. CDR3 length equals 16 residues. V shed 0 bases and J shed 4 bases, with 12 bases lying between them. Germline values: CDR1 LGHNA, CDR2 YSLEER. CDR3 DNA sequence: TGCGCCAGCAGCCAAGATATCTGGTTTGCCACCGGGGAGCTGTTTTTT. Translating gives CASSQDIWFATGELFF.

On this clonotype: A much more abundant neighbour one base away suggests this may be a read error. The V gene is TRBV10-1, the J gene TRBJ2-3; 7 nucleotides match TRBD2. CDR3 size: 14 residues. CDR1 and CDR2 from the germline V gene are WNHNN and SYGVQD (reference sequence). As DNA, the CDR3 is TGCACCAGCAGTGATGGACTAGTGGTCGATACGCAGTATTTT. This sequence encodes CTSSDGLVVDTQYF.

The rearrangement links TRBV24-1 to TRBJ2-1, with D possibly matching TRBD2 (6 bases). The germline V gene has CDR1 KGHDR and CDR2 SFDVKD. The V end was cut by 0 bases, the J end by 8 bases, with 10 bases between. The CDR3 is 14 amino acids. CDR3 nucleotides: TGTGCCACCAGTGATTTGTTCGGGGGAGATGAGCAGTTCTTC. It is translated as CATSDLFGGDEQFF.

The chain combines TRBV28 with TRBJ2-7; the D gene could be TRBD1 or TRBD2 (5 bases each). This CDR3 comprises 17 residues. The germline V and J ends were trimmed by 4 bases and 3 bases, with 22 bases remaining between them. Germline V gives CDR1 MDHEN, CDR2 SYDVKM. The CDR3 nucleotides are TGTGCCAGCAGTTCAGGCGCCGGGACCCAAGGCGGCTACGAGCAGTACTTC. Its protein product is CASSSGAGTQGGYEQYF.

The J gene is TRBJ1-6, the V gene TRBV7-8, with D possibly being TRBD1 (5 bases). Germline V gives CDR1 SGHVS, CDR2 FQNEAQ. Trimming left V 4 bases short and J 0 bases short, with 16 bases between. The CDR3 covers 18 residues. The CDR3 reads CASSWDRDVFSYNSPLHF. The CDR3 nucleotides are TGTGCCAGCAGCTGGGACCGGGACGTCTTCTCCTATAATTCACCCCTCCACTTT.

This clonotype occurred many times. This chain links TRBV29-1 with TRBJ2-3; 14 nucleotides match TRBD2. V lost 6 bases to trimming and J lost 4 bases; unmatched junction nucleotides: 6. The CDR3 has 15 amino acids. Per the germline V gene, CDR1 is SQVTM and CDR2 is ANQGSEA. In nucleotides, the CDR3 is TGCAGCGTCGAGGGGACTAGCGGGAGCGCAGATACGCAGTATTTT. This codes for CSVEGTSGSADTQYF.

The chain carries TRBV9 and TRBJ2-7, with 7 bases fitting TRBD2. This CDR3 is built from 15 residues. Germline V gene data show CDR1 as SGDLS and CDR2 as YYNGEE. The J segment lost 0 bases and the V segment lost 0 bases, leaving 3 bases of the junction unmatched. The CDR3 spells CASSVAGGLSYEQYF. CDR3 DNA sequence: TGTGCCAGCAGCGTAGCGGGAGGACTCTCCTACGAGCAGTACTTC.

The rearrangement joins TRBV12-3 or TRBV12-4 to TRBJ2-7, with TRBD1 matching over 9 bases. The CDR3 length is 14 residues. The V and J ends lost 6 bases and 6 bases, in that order; junction bases with no gene match: 9. Here the CDR3 DNA reads TGTGCCAGCAGCCGAGGACAGGGGTTGGGCGAGCAGTACTTC. It yields the protein CASSRGQGLGEQYF.

The J gene is TRBJ1-1, the V gene TRBV14, with 7 bases identical to TRBD1. Germline CDR1 is SGHDN and CDR2 is FVKESK. The junction had 10 bases not matched to a gene; V was cut back by 4 bases and J by 2 bases. This CDR3 is built from 16 residues. For the CDR3, the DNA is TGTGCCAGCAGCCCCCGACAGGGAATCGTAAACACTGAAGCTTTCTTT. This codes for CASSPRQGIVNTEAFF. Full variable domain (outside the CDR3, taken from reference TRBV14 and TRBJ1-1): EAGVTQFPSHSVIEKGQTVTLRCDPISGHDNLYWYRRVMGKEIKFLLHFVKESKQDESGMPNNRFLAERTGGTYSTLKVQPAELEDSGVYFCASSPRQGIVNTEAFFGQGTRLTVV.

This clonotype is a singleton in its sample. This chain links TRBV25-1 with TRBJ2-3, with 10 bases fitting TRBD2. Germline loops: CDR1 MGHDK, CDR2 SYGVNS. The trim removed 3 bases at V and 1 base at J, leaving 19 bases unmatched. This CDR3 has 21 amino acids. For the CDR3, the DNA is TGTGCCAGCAGTGATGGAGGGGATGATGGAGCGGGAGGGCTTGGCACAGATACGCAGTATTTT. Encoded protein: CASSDGGDDGAGGLGTDTQYF.

The genes are TRBV20-1 and TRBJ1-1, with TRBD1 matching 10 bases. CDR3 size: 11 residues. Germline CDR1 is DFQATT and CDR2 is SNEGSKA (reference sequence). CDR3 region: CLLDRGTEAFF. In DNA form, the CDR3 reads TGCCTCTTGGACAGGGGGACTGAAGCTTTCTTT.

This clonotype was seen at least ten times. The chain carries TRBV6-2 or TRBV6-3 and TRBJ2-1; D gene ambiguous. V was trimmed by 2 bases and J by 10 bases, leaving 6 bases between them. CDR1 is MNHEY and CDR2 is SVGEGT in the germline V gene. This CDR3 has 11 residues. CDR3 sequence reads: CASSYAGEQFF. CDR3 nucleotide sequence: TGTGCCAGCAGTTACGCCGGCGAGCAGTTCTTC.

This clonotype was detected ten times or more. The chain uses TRBV28 and TRBJ2-5; D is undetermined. The CDR3 is made up of 15 amino acids. The germline V gene has CDR1 MDHEN and CDR2 SYDVKM. With 2 bases removed from V and 5 bases from J, the gap between germline ends came to 15 bases. The CDR3: CASSLGERAPETQYF. In DNA, the CDR3 is TGTGCCAGCAGTTTAGGGGAACGAGCCCCGGAGACCCAGTACTTC.

The chain links TRBV6-1 to TRBJ1-6, with D possibly matching TRBD1 (5 bases). CDR1 and CDR2 (germline): MNHNS, SASEGT. The CDR3 contains 16 residues. V lost 4 bases, J lost 8 bases, and 18 bases lay in between. CDR3 region: CASSAHPSGVYSPLHF. As DNA, the CDR3 is TGTGCCAGCAGTGCGCATCCATCGGGGGTTTATTCACCCCTCCACTTT.

This clonotype was found a few times. CDR3 bases: TGCAGTACCAGCATTCCGGGGACCCCAGACGCCCAGTACTTC. Amino acid sequence: CSTSIPGTPDAQYF. V gene TRBV20-1 combines with J gene TRBJ2-5; either TRBD1 or TRBD2 may supply D (5 bases each). The CDR3 spans 14 residues. Per the germline V gene, CDR1 is DFQATT and CDR2 is SNEGSKA (reference sequence). The V and J ends lost 8 bases and 9 bases respectively, with 25 bases between them.

This clonotype was seen at least ten times. The rearrangement links TRBV7-6 to TRBJ2-7; D is unresolved. Trimming removed 1 base at V and 2 bases at J, with 6 bases between. Germline-derived CDR1 and CDR2 are SGHVS and FNYEAQ. CDR3 length: 13 amino acids. The CDR3 sequence is CASSLGNTYEQYF. DNA for the CDR3: TGTGCCAGCAGCTTAGGGAATACCTACGAGCAGTACTTC. The full variable domain, its missing parts supplied by reference TRBV7-6 and TRBJ2-7, is GAGVSQSPRYKVTKRGQDVALRCDPISGHVSLYWYRQALGQGPEFLTYFNYEAQQDKSGLPNDRFSAERPEGSISTLTIQRTEQRDSAMYRCASSLGNTYEQYFGPGTRLTVT.

Written as DNA, the CDR3 is TGCAGTGCGTCGGGACAGGGGGCTAGGACGTTCTTC. Residues: CSASGQGARTFF. V usage is TRBV20-1 and J usage is TRBJ2-1; 12 positions agree with TRBD1. The length of the CDR3 is 12 residues. Per germline, CDR1 DFQATT and CDR2 SNEGSKA (reference sequence). After removal of 6 bases from V and 15 bases from J, the junction contained 9 bases not matched to a gene.

The rearrangement uses TRBV3-1 and TRBJ2-5, with 8 bases aligning to TRBD2. The CDR3 spans 15 residues. CDR1 is LGHDT and CDR2 is YNNKEL in the germline V gene (reference sequence). Trimming took 0 bases from V and 3 from J; bases not matched to a gene: 3. The CDR3 sequence: CASSQDSSGEETQYF. Here the CDR3 DNA reads TGTGCCAGCAGCCAAGATAGTAGCGGGGAAGAGACCCAGTACTTC.

The table lists this clonotype with many counts. The chain is built from TRBV9 and TRBJ2-3; 8 positions agree with TRBD2. This CDR3 is built from 17 residues. V shed 0 bases and J 5 bases; nucleotides not matched to a gene: 11. The germline V gene has CDR1 SGDLS and CDR2 YYNGEE. DNA for the CDR3: TGTGCCAGCAGCGTAGCTCTAGGGGTAGCGGGACAAGATACGCAGTATTTT. Translated, it gives CASSVALGVAGQDTQYF.

The V call is TRBV4-1, the J call TRBJ2-7; 8 bases agree with TRBD1. This CDR3 has 14 amino acids. Looked up from germline, CDR1 is MGHRA and CDR2 is YSYEKL. The V gene end was trimmed by 4 bases and the J gene end by 3 bases; junction bases not matched to a gene: 5. DNA for the CDR3: TGCGCCAGCAGCCCAGGACAGGGTCACTACGAGCAGTACTTC. Its protein is CASSPGQGHYEQYF.